The 19 T cell receptor beta chains reported below all come from one sample, sequenced in a study of T-cell reconstitution after alpha-beta-depleted transplantation in children. Preparing the TCRbeta library involved the use of unique molecular identifiers. Via MiXCR, TCRdb re-called the PCR reads, giving one row per CDR3 protein. This table holds around 200,000 distinct CDR3 sequences, around 9.5% found once. The source material was PBMCs from the stem cell graft donor, sampled from the stem cell graft. The source is a human donor who donated a stem cell graft to a child with acute lymphoblastic leukemia.

This clonotype was detected many times. The V gene is TRBV5-1, the J gene TRBJ2-1, with unresolved D. The germline V gene encodes CDR1 SGHRS and CDR2 YFSETQ. Trimming removed 0 bases at V and 3 bases at J, with 10 bases between. This CDR3 is 15 amino acids long. In DNA, the CDR3 is TGCGCCAGCAGCTTGGATTCCGCTATCTACAATGAGCAGTTCTTC. Translation: CASSLDSAIYNEQFF.

This clonotype was found many times. The chain uses TRBV3-1 and TRBJ2-2, with D possibly matching TRBD1 (5 bases). Germline loops: CDR1 LGHDT, CDR2 YNNKEL (reference sequence). The CDR3 length is 16 residues. V was cut by 2 bases and J by 0 bases, with 10 bases left in between. CDR3 bases: TGTGCCAGCAGCCAACTCGACAGTCCGAACACCGGGGAGCTGTTTTTT. It codes for CASSQLDSPNTGELFF.

This clonotype has more than one count but fewer than ten. V usage is TRBV3-1 and J usage is TRBJ1-2; D unclear. V gave up 0 bases and J gave up 2 bases, with 10 bases separating them. The CDR3 contains 15 residues. From germline, CDR1 is LGHDT and CDR2 YNNKEL (reference sequence). The CDR3 sequence is CASSQEFTNNYGYTF. DNA of the CDR3: TGTGCCAGCAGCCAAGAATTTACAAACAACTATGGCTACACCTTC.

This chain uses TRBV30 with TRBJ1-4; unclear D gene. Trimming stripped 5 bases from V and 7 bases from J, with 11 bases between. Germline V gene sequence: CDR1 GTSNPN, CDR2 SVGIG (reference sequence). CDR3 length: 12 amino acids. CDR3 amino acids: CAWAGGFEKLFF. The CDR3, as DNA: TGTGCCTGGGCGGGCGGGTTTGAAAAACTGTTTTTT.

This clonotype was seen only a few times. The junction does not match germline at one end; this may be a read error. V is TRBV6-4 and J is TRBJ2-5, with 8 bases aligning to TRBD1. Germline loops: CDR1 MRHNA, CDR2 SNTAGT. This CDR3 contains 16 residues. The CDR3, as DNA: TGTGCCAGCGGTGAAGAAGCAGGGGGCGGATTAGAGACCCAGTACTTC. Protein product: CASGEEAGGGLETQYF.

In this sample, this clonotype turned up a few times. This chain uses TRBV7-2 with TRBJ2-5, with D perhaps matching TRBD2 (5 bases). V lost 2 bases and J lost 5, with 9 bases in between. This CDR3 is 13 amino acids long. The germline gives CDR1 SGHTA, CDR2 FQGNSA. Here the CDR3 reads CASSLRRSETQYF. CDR3 bases: TGTGCCAGCAGCTTAAGGAGGAGTGAGACCCAGTACTTC.

In this sample, this clonotype turned up many times. The chain combines TRBV4-3 with TRBJ1-2; 9 positions agree with TRBD1. There are 16 residues in the CDR3. CDR1 LGHNA and CDR2 YSLEER come from the germline V gene. V was pared by 0 bases and J by 4 bases, with 6 bases of the junction left unmatched. The DNA of the CDR3 is TGCGCCAGCAGCCAAGATGGGACAGGGTCGGTCTATGGCTACACCTTC. Translation gives CASSQDGTGSVYGYTF.

This clonotype has a handful of counts. This clone may be a read error of a much larger clone one base away. Written as DNA, the CDR3 is TGCGCCAGCAGCGAAGGGTCTGGGGCCAACGCCCTGACTTTC. This sequence encodes CASSEGSGANALTF. This chain connects TRBV5-1 to TRBJ2-6, with TRBD1 as a possible D gene (5 bases). CDR3 length: 14 amino acids. The germline V gene has CDR1 SGHRS and CDR2 YFSETQ.

The chain employs TRBV6-5 and TRBJ1-2; D gene unclear. Germline V gene data show CDR1 as MNHEY and CDR2 as SVGAGI. V dropped 0 bases and J dropped 3 bases, with 11 bases sitting between them. The CDR3 sequence is 15 residues long. CDR3 coding DNA: TGTGCCAGCAGTTACTCGACTGGGTTGGACTATGGCTACACCTTC. Encoded protein: CASSYSTGLDYGYTF.

In this sample, this clonotype turned up a few times. V gene TRBV6-2 or TRBV6-3 combines with J gene TRBJ1-5, with D possibly matching TRBD1 (5 bases). CDR1 is MNHEY and CDR2 is SVGEGT in the germline V gene. The ends were cut back, 5 bases at V and 5 bases at J, with 16 bases in the middle. This CDR3 contains 15 residues. The CDR3 reads CASSMLTGGHQPQHF. The CDR3 DNA is TGTGCCAGCAGTATGCTAACAGGCGGACATCAGCCCCAGCATTTT.

This clonotype was found many times. The V call is TRBV5-5, the J call TRBJ2-1; 12 nucleotides line up with TRBD2. Unmatched junction bases numbered 7, after V lost 4 bases and J lost 8 bases. CDR1 SGHKS and CDR2 YYEKEE come from the germline V gene (reference sequence). This CDR3 has 15 residues. As DNA, the CDR3 is TGTGCCAGCAGCCCTAGACTAGCGGGGGAGGATGAGCAGTTCTTC. This translates into CASSPRLAGEDEQFF.

This clonotype was counted only a few times. The chain recombines TRBV29-1 with TRBJ2-3; D is unclear. CDR1 SQVTM and CDR2 ANQGSEA come from the germline V gene. The length of the CDR3 is 14 residues. V lost 2 bases and J 4 bases, leaving 13 bases between the germline ends. The chain's CDR3 is CSVESRSRADTQYF. In nucleotides, the CDR3 is TGCAGCGTTGAATCCCGCAGTCGAGCAGATACGCAGTATTTT.

The chain combines TRBV29-1 with TRBJ2-5, with D unresolved. From germline, CDR1 is SQVTM and CDR2 ANQGSEA. This CDR3 comprises 10 residues. V was clipped by 7 bases and J by 4 bases, with 7 bases between them. The CDR3 DNA is TGCAGCGCCGACGCAGAGACCCAGTACTTC. As protein: CSADAETQYF.

V is TRBV7-6 and J is TRBJ1-4; D is unresolved. The ends were cut back, 5 bases at V and 7 bases at J, with 20 bases in the middle. Looked up from germline, CDR1 is SGHVS and CDR2 is FNYEAQ. The CDR3 consists of 16 residues. The CDR3 nucleotides read TGTGCCAGCAGCCTAGAAGGGCCGGACCTAACTGAAAAACTGTTTTTT. Its translation: CASSLEGPDLTEKLFF.

This clonotype was observed at least ten times. The V and J genes are TRBV28 and TRBJ2-2; possibly TRBD1 for D (6 bases). Germline V gene sequence: CDR1 MDHEN, CDR2 SYDVKM. With 4 bases removed from V and 3 bases from J, the gap between germline ends came to 12 bases. CDR3 size: 15 residues. CDR3 coding DNA: TGTGCCAGCAGTTGGGACATGGGGGACACCGGGGAGCTGTTTTTT. Protein: CASSWDMGDTGELFF. The full variable domain, completed using reference TRBV28 and TRBJ2-2, is DVKVTQSSRYLVKRTGEKVFLECVQDMDHENMFWYRQDPGLGLRLIYFSYDVKMKEKGDIPEGYSVSREKKERFSLILESASTNQTSMYLCASSWDMGDTGELFFGEGSRLTVL.

This clonotype was seen ten or more times. The V and J genes are TRBV10-3 and TRBJ1-6; D gene uncertain. Germline V lookup: CDR1 ENHRY, CDR2 SYGVKD. The CDR3 is 14 residues long. Trimming stripped 4 bases from V and 3 bases from J, with 7 bases between. In nucleotides, the CDR3 is TGTGCCATCAGTGTTTCAGACTATAATTCACCCCTCCACTTT. Translated, it gives CAISVSDYNSPLHF.

This clonotype was detected only a few times. This chain connects TRBV25-1 to TRBJ2-1; 12 bases match TRBD1. This CDR3 comprises 16 residues. V lost 3 bases, J lost 8 bases, and 8 bases stayed unmatched. Germline CDR1 MGHDK, CDR2 SYGVNS. The CDR3 DNA follows: TGTGCCAGCAGTGACGAGACCGGGACAGGGGGCGATGAGCAGTTCTTC. Translated: CASSDETGTGGDEQFF.

This clonotype was seen a handful of times. V usage is TRBV5-1 and J usage is TRBJ1-2, with D tentatively TRBD1 (5 bases). The CDR3 is 16 residues long. V was shortened by 4 bases and J by 4 bases, with 20 bases between the two germline ends. CDR1 SGHRS and CDR2 YFSETQ come from the germline V gene. DNA for the CDR3: TGCGCCAGCAGCCCGAACGGAGCGGCAGGGACCTATGGCTACACCTTC. It is translated as CASSPNGAAGTYGYTF.

The table lists this clonotype with a few counts. The V call is TRBV20-1, the J call TRBJ2-1, with 13 bases that match TRBD2. Germline CDR1 is DFQATT and CDR2 is SNEGSKA (reference sequence). This CDR3 spans 18 amino acids. V lost 3 bases to trimming and J lost 7 bases; unmatched junction nucleotides: 15. CDR3 bases: TGCAGTGCTAGTCTCCCGACCCTGACTAGCGGGGGGATTAATGAGCAGTTCTTC. Its protein product is CSASLPTLTSGGINEQFF.